These T cell receptor beta chains were read from a single sample in a study of cytomegalovirus exposure and HLA in healthy donors. Repertoires were generated with immunoSEQ multiplex PCR, while TCRdb's copy carries only in-frame clones and drops some. The sample carries about 190,000 clones, 80% to 85% recorded once. Sequencing used PBMCs. These TCRs come from a boy under 18 in good health and CMV-seronegative. The CDR3 runs from the conserved cysteine through the conserved F or W. A D gene is named only where the DNA matches it firmly. Part of the rows lack a size; the others show once, few, many or a class for expanded clones.

j_call: TRBJ2-7; clone_size: .; d_call: .; v_call: TRBV7-7; cdr3_nt: TGTGCTAGCAGCTTAGGAGAGGGGGTTGGCGAGCAGTACTTC; cdr3_aa: CASSLGEGVGEQYF
j_call: TRBJ1-1; clone_size: .; d_call: .; v_call: TRBV6-1; cdr3_nt: TGTGCCAGCAGTGGGGAACAGGGATTTAACACTGAAGCTTTCTTT; cdr3_aa: CASSGEQGFNTEAFF
j_call: TRBJ1-1; clone_size: few; d_call: TRBD1; v_call: TRBV6-1; cdr3_nt: TGTGCCAGCAAATCGGGACAGGGGTCGGACACTGAAGCTTTCTTT; cdr3_aa: CASKSGQGSDTEAFF
j_call: TRBJ2-2; clone_size: .; d_call: .; v_call: TRBV7-8; cdr3_nt: TGTGCCAGCAGCCAGGGGGCTAGCGGGAACACCGGGGAGCTGTTTTTT; cdr3_aa: CASSQGASGNTGELFF
j_call: TRBJ1-4; clone_size: .; d_call: TRBD1; v_call: TRBV6-5; cdr3_nt: TGTGCCAGCAGAGAGGCGGGACAGGGTTATGAAAAACTGTTTTTT; cdr3_aa: CASREAGQGYEKLFF
j_call: TRBJ1-2; clone_size: few; d_call: .; v_call: TRBV6-5; cdr3_nt: TGTGCCAGCAGTTACTCGAGAGGGTATCGTGGCTACACCTTC; cdr3_aa: CASSYSRGYRGYTF
j_call: TRBJ2-7; clone_size: .; d_call: .; v_call: TRBV27; cdr3_nt: TGTGCCAGCAGTTTCTCCTGGACAGAGCTCTCCTACGAGCAGTACTTC; cdr3_aa: CASSFSWTELSYEQYF
j_call: TRBJ2-5; clone_size: .; d_call: .; v_call: TRBV18; cdr3_nt: TGTGCCAGCTCACCATCGGATGGGGGCGCCCAGTACTTC; cdr3_aa: CASSPSDGGAQYF
j_call: TRBJ2-3; clone_size: few; d_call: TRBD2; v_call: TRBV7-2; cdr3_nt: TGTGCCAGCAGCTTACCGACTAGCGGGGGGGCTGGTTACACAGATACGCAGTATTTT; cdr3_aa: CASSLPTSGGAGYTDTQYF
j_call: TRBJ2-1; clone_size: .; d_call: .; v_call: TRBV10-1; cdr3_nt: TGCGCCAGCAGTCAGAAGCGGGTGTCCTACAATGAGCAGTTCTTC; cdr3_aa: CASSQKRVSYNEQFF
j_call: TRBJ2-1; clone_size: .; d_call: .; v_call: TRBV5-1; cdr3_nt: TGCGCCAGCAGCCCGGGTCACCCCCTTGATGAGCAGTTCTTC; cdr3_aa: CASSPGHPLDEQFF
j_call: TRBJ2-7; clone_size: .; d_call: TRBD2; v_call: TRBV27; cdr3_nt: TGTGCCAGCAGTTTTAGGACTAGAGTCTACGAGCAGTACTTC; cdr3_aa: CASSFRTRVYEQYF
j_call: TRBJ1-3; clone_size: .; d_call: .; v_call: TRBV30; cdr3_nt: TGTGCCTGGAGTTTGGGGGGTTCTGGAAACACCATATATTTT; cdr3_aa: CAWSLGGSGNTIYF
j_call: TRBJ2-7; clone_size: .; d_call: TRBD1; v_call: TRBV7-9; cdr3_nt: TGTGCCAGCAGCTTAACAGGGGCGGGTCTCGAGCAGTACTTC; cdr3_aa: CASSLTGAGLEQYF
j_call: TRBJ2-5; clone_size: .; d_call: .; v_call: TRBV7-8; cdr3_nt: TGTGCCAGCAGCTCACGGGGGCCAGGGGGAGTGTCCCAGTACTTC; cdr3_aa: CASSSRGPGGVSQYF
j_call: TRBJ1-5; clone_size: .; d_call: TRBD1; v_call: TRBV11-2; cdr3_nt: TGTGCCAGCAGCACAACAGGGGACTATCAGCCCCAGCATTTT; cdr3_aa: CASSTTGDYQPQHF
j_call: TRBJ2-1; clone_size: .; d_call: .; v_call: TRBV11-1; cdr3_nt: TGTGCCAGCAAGAGCTCCTACAATGAGCAGTTCTTC; cdr3_aa: CASKSSYNEQFF
j_call: TRBJ1-6; clone_size: .; d_call: TRBD1; v_call: TRBV27; cdr3_nt: TGTGCCAGCAGTCCACGACAGGGAAATAATTCACCCCTCCACTTT; cdr3_aa: CASSPRQGNNSPLHF
j_call: TRBJ2-5; clone_size: .; d_call: .; v_call: TRBV5-1; cdr3_nt: TGCGCCAGCAGCGGGGGCATCGGGGAGACCCAGTACTTC; cdr3_aa: CASSGGIGETQYF
j_call: TRBJ2-1; clone_size: few; d_call: TRBD2; v_call: TRBV6-5; cdr3_nt: TGTGCCAGCAGTTTCTTGACTAGCGGGGGGGGTAATGAGCAGTTCTTC; cdr3_aa: CASSFLTSGGGNEQFF
j_call: TRBJ1-1; clone_size: .; d_call: .; v_call: TRBV29-1; cdr3_nt: TGCAGCGTTATGCAGGCGCTGAACACTGAAGCTTTCTTT; cdr3_aa: CSVMQALNTEAFF
j_call: TRBJ2-7; clone_size: .; d_call: TRBD2; v_call: TRBV5-8; cdr3_nt: TGTGCCAGCAGCTCCCGGACTAGCGGGAGAAGCTCCTACGAGCAGTACTTC; cdr3_aa: CASSSRTSGRSSYEQYF
j_call: TRBJ1-1; clone_size: .; d_call: .; v_call: TRBV27; cdr3_nt: TGTGCCATCTTTCGACGGGGACTGAATCCTTCGAACACTGAAGCTTTCTTT; cdr3_aa: CAIFRRGLNPSNTEAFF
j_call: TRBJ2-3; clone_size: .; d_call: .; v_call: TRBV9; cdr3_nt: TGTGCCAGCAGTAGAGGGTTGACGACAGATACGCAGTATTTT; cdr3_aa: CASSRGLTTDTQYF
j_call: TRBJ2-3; clone_size: .; d_call: TRBD2; v_call: TRBV29-1; cdr3_nt: TGCAGCGTTTGTGCGACTAGCATCACAGATACGCAGTATTTT; cdr3_aa: CSVCATSITDTQYF
j_call: TRBJ1-2; clone_size: .; d_call: .; v_call: TRBV4-3; cdr3_nt: TGCGCCAGCAGCCAAGGGGCAGGCTCCTATGGCTACACCTTC; cdr3_aa: CASSQGAGSYGYTF
j_call: TRBJ2-5; clone_size: few; d_call: .; v_call: TRBV30; cdr3_nt: TGTGCCTGGAGTGGAGGGTACCAAGAGACCCAGTACTTC; cdr3_aa: CAWSGGYQETQYF
j_call: TRBJ1-5; clone_size: once; d_call: TRBD1; v_call: TRBV19; cdr3_nt: TGTGCCAGTACCCCTCGGACAGGGGGAGTTAGCAATCAGCCCCAGCATTTT; cdr3_aa: CASTPRTGGVSNQPQHF
j_call: TRBJ2-7; clone_size: once; d_call: TRBD1; v_call: TRBV9; cdr3_nt: TGTGCCAGCTCCCCAGTGGGACAGGGGCTTGTCGGCGAGCAGTACTTC; cdr3_aa: CASSPVGQGLVGEQYF
j_call: TRBJ2-7; clone_size: .; d_call: TRBD2; v_call: TRBV6-5; cdr3_nt: TGTGCCAGCAACTATATAGCGGGGGGGGTTTACGAGCAGTACTTC; cdr3_aa: CASNYIAGGVYEQYF
j_call: TRBJ1-1; clone_size: .; d_call: .; v_call: TRBV7-8; cdr3_nt: TGTGCCAGCAGCTTCCGACAGGACGGGTGGGACACTGAAGCTTTCTTT; cdr3_aa: CASSFRQDGWDTEAFF
j_call: TRBJ1-3; clone_size: .; d_call: .; v_call: TRBV27; cdr3_nt: TGTGCCAGCAGTTTAAGTGGGACAGGAAACACCATATATTTT; cdr3_aa: CASSLSGTGNTIYF
j_call: TRBJ1-1; clone_size: .; d_call: .; v_call: TRBV2; cdr3_nt: TGTGCCAGCAGAGCGTACTTAGCGAACACTGAAGCTTTCTTT; cdr3_aa: CASRAYLANTEAFF
j_call: TRBJ1-1; clone_size: .; d_call: .; v_call: TRBV27; cdr3_nt: TGTGCCAGCAGGCTTACCCAGGGGTGGGGTACTGAAGCTTTCTTT; cdr3_aa: CASRLTQGWGTEAFF
j_call: TRBJ1-1; clone_size: once; d_call: TRBD1; v_call: TRBV7-8; cdr3_nt: TGTGCCAGCAGCCAGTCGACAGGGGTCACTGAAGCTTTCTTT; cdr3_aa: CASSQSTGVTEAFF
j_call: TRBJ2-5; clone_size: .; d_call: .; v_call: TRBV9; cdr3_nt: TGTGCCAGCAGCGTAACCGGGGGTCTTCAAGAGACCCAGTACTTC; cdr3_aa: CASSVTGGLQETQYF
j_call: TRBJ1-1; clone_size: .; d_call: .; v_call: TRBV15; cdr3_nt: TGTGCCACCAGCAGAGTTGGGGCAGGCCAAAACACTGAAGCTTTCTTT; cdr3_aa: CATSRVGAGQNTEAFF
j_call: TRBJ2-2; clone_size: .; d_call: .; v_call: TRBV6-6; cdr3_nt: TGTGCCAGCAGTTATGGGGGCGCGGGCGGGGAGCTGTTTTTT; cdr3_aa: CASSYGGAGGELFF
j_call: TRBJ2-2; clone_size: .; d_call: .; v_call: TRBV9; cdr3_nt: TGTGCCAGCAGCGTAGAGGGAGGTTTAGGGGAGCTGTTTTTT; cdr3_aa: CASSVEGGLGELFF
j_call: TRBJ2-7; clone_size: .; d_call: .; v_call: TRBV7-2; cdr3_nt: TGTGCCAGCAGCTTAGACCAGTTCTACGAGCAGTACTTC; cdr3_aa: CASSLDQFYEQYF
j_call: TRBJ1-2; clone_size: few; d_call: TRBD1; v_call: TRBV10-3; cdr3_nt: TGTGCCATCAGTGACTCTCGACAGGGGTTGCCCTATGGCTACACCTTC; cdr3_aa: CAISDSRQGLPYGYTF
j_call: TRBJ1-1; clone_size: .; d_call: TRBD1; v_call: TRBV13; cdr3_nt: TGTGCCAGCAGCTCGATCTGGGGACAGACGAACACTGAAGCTTTCTTT; cdr3_aa: CASSSIWGQTNTEAFF
j_call: TRBJ2-7; clone_size: .; d_call: .; v_call: TRBV10-3; cdr3_nt: TGTGCCATCAGGGACAAACTTTACGAGCAGTACTTC; cdr3_aa: CAIRDKLYEQYF
j_call: TRBJ2-5; clone_size: .; d_call: .; v_call: TRBV11-1; cdr3_nt: TGTGCCAGCAGCAATGGGGGGACTGGATCGAAGGAGACCCAGTACTTC; cdr3_aa: CASSNGGTGSKETQYF
j_call: TRBJ2-7; clone_size: .; d_call: TRBD2; v_call: TRBV11-2; cdr3_nt: TGTGCCAGCAGCTGGAGCGGGACCTCCTACGAGCAGTACTTC; cdr3_aa: CASSWSGTSYEQYF
j_call: TRBJ1-1; clone_size: few; d_call: .; v_call: TRBV9; cdr3_nt: TGTGCCAGCAGCAAATCTGAGGGGGCTGAAGCTTTCTTT; cdr3_aa: CASSKSEGAEAFF
j_call: TRBJ2-1; clone_size: .; d_call: .; v_call: TRBV7-3; cdr3_nt: TGTGCCAGCAGCTTGACAGGAAGGCGTGAGCAGTTCTTC; cdr3_aa: CASSLTGRREQFF
j_call: TRBJ1-1; clone_size: .; d_call: .; v_call: TRBV30; cdr3_nt: TGTGCCTGGACCAAAATCGGGGGGGGCACTGAAGCTTTCTTT; cdr3_aa: CAWTKIGGGTEAFF
j_call: TRBJ2-5; clone_size: .; d_call: .; v_call: TRBV10-1; cdr3_nt: TGCGCCAGCAGTGTCGGACTGGGCAAGGAAGAGACCCAGTACTTC; cdr3_aa: CASSVGLGKEETQYF
j_call: TRBJ1-4; clone_size: .; d_call: .; v_call: TRBV7-9; cdr3_nt: TGTGCCAGCAGCTCAAGTCCCGGGTCTAATGAAAAACTGTTTTTT; cdr3_aa: CASSSSPGSNEKLFF
j_call: TRBJ1-4; clone_size: .; d_call: TRBD1; v_call: TRBV6-5; cdr3_nt: TGTGCCAGCAGCCTTCATACACAGGGGGGTGAAAAACTGTTTTTT; cdr3_aa: CASSLHTQGGEKLFF
j_call: TRBJ2-1; clone_size: few; d_call: TRBD1; v_call: TRBV5-1; cdr3_nt: TGCGCCAGCAGCTCAGCCCCGGGACAGGGTATGGATGAGCAGTTCTTC; cdr3_aa: CASSSAPGQGMDEQFF
j_call: TRBJ2-1; clone_size: once; d_call: .; v_call: TRBV9; cdr3_nt: TGTGCCAGCAGCGCCCGACAGGCCAAAGGCAATGAGCAGTTCTTC; cdr3_aa: CASSARQAKGNEQFF